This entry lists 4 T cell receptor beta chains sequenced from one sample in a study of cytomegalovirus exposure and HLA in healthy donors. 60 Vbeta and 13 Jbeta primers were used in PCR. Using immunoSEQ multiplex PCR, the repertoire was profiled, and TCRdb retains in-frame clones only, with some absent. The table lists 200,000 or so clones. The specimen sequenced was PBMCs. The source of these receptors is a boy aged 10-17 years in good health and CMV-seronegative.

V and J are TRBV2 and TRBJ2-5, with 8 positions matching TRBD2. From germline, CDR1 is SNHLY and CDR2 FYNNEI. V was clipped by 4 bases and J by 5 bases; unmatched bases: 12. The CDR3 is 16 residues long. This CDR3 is CASSGGRLASGETQYF. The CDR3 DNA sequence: TGTGCCAGCAGTGGAGGGAGACTAGCGAGCGGTGAGACCCAGTACTTC.

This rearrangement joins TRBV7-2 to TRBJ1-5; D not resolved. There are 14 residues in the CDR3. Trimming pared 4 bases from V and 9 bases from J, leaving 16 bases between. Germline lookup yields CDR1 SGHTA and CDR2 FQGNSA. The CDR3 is CASSSEPVRGPQHF. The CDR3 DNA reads TGTGCCAGCAGCTCGGAGCCAGTACGGGGGCCCCAGCATTTT.

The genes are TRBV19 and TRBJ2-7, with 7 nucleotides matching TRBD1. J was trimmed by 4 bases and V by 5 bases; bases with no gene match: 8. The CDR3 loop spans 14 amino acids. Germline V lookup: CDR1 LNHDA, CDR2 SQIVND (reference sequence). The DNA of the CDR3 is TGTGCCAGTAGTTCCCCGGGACAGCATTACGAGCAGTACTTC. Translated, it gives CASSSPGQHYEQYF.

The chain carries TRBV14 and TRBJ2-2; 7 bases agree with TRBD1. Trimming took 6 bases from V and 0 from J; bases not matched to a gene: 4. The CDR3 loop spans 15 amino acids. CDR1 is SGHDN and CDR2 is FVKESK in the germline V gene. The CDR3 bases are TGTGCCAGCAGAGCCGGGACAGCGAACACCGGGGAGCTGTTTTTT. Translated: CASRAGTANTGELFF.